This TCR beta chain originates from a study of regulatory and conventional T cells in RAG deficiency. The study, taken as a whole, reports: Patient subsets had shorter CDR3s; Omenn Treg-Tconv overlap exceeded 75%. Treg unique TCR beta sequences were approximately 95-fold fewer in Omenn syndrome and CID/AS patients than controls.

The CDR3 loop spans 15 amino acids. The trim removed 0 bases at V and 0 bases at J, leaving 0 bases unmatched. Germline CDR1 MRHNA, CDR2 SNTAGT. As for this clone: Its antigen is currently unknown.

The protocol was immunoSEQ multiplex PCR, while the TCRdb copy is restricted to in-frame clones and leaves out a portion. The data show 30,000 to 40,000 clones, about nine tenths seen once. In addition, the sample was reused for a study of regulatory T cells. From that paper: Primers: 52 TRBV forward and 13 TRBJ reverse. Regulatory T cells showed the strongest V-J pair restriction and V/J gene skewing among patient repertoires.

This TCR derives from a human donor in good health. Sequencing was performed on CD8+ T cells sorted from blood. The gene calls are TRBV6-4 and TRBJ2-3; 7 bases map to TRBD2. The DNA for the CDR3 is TGTGCCAGCAGTGACTCGGGGGGGAGCACAGATACGCAGTATTTT. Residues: CASSDSGGSTDTQYF.